The 4 T cell receptor beta chains given below trace back to one sample, sequenced in a study of blood T cell repertoires in COVID-19. Only in-frame clones appear in the TCRdb table, and some are missing; sequencing was by immunoSEQ multiplex PCR. The sample consists of about 94,000 clones, approximately 83% of them appearing once. The sample taken for sequencing was peripheral blood. The receptor source for this set is a man between 60 and 70 years old with acute or convalescent COVID-19.

In its sample, this clone was seen a few times. V usage is TRBV6-5 and J usage is TRBJ2-1, with 7 bases matching TRBD2. Unmatched junction bases numbered 7, after V lost 0 bases and J lost 5 bases. Germline CDR1 MNHEY, CDR2 SVGAGI. This CDR3 is built from 16 residues. The CDR3 loop is CASSYSSAGDNNEQFF. CDR3 sequence (DNA): TGTGCCAGCAGTTACTCTTCGGCGGGGGATAACAATGAGCAGTTCTTC.

The chain recombines TRBV29-1 with TRBJ2-7; tentative D call: TRBD1 (5 bases). Germline-derived CDR1 and CDR2 are SQVTM and ANQGSEA. The V end lost 4 bases, the J end lost 3 bases, and 10 bases lay between the germline ends. This CDR3 has 12 amino acids. The CDR3 nucleotides read TGCAGCGTTGTTATAAGGGGCTACGAGCAGTACTTC. This sequence encodes CSVVIRGYEQYF.

The V and J genes are TRBV5-1 and TRBJ2-7; TRBD1 is a possible D gene (6 bases). The CDR3 contains 16 residues. Germline V lookup: CDR1 SGHRS, CDR2 YFSETQ. With 4 bases removed from V and 0 bases from J, the gap between germline ends came to 17 bases. CDR3 region: CASSPLDRTSSYEQYF. The CDR3 nucleotides are TGCGCCAGCAGCCCCCTGGACAGAACAAGCTCCTACGAGCAGTACTTC.

This clone was seen only once. The rearrangement joins TRBV7-2 to TRBJ2-3; 9 bases align to TRBD1. V shed 5 bases, J shed 1 base, and the junction held 4 bases outside the gene matches. Germline lookup yields CDR1 SGHTA and CDR2 FQGNSA. CDR3 length equals 15 residues. CDR3 region: CASSVQGAGTDTQYF. CDR3 nucleotide sequence: TGTGCCAGCAGCGTACAGGGGGCGGGCACAGATACGCAGTATTTT.